Listed here is a single TCR beta chain. There are a few counts of this clonotype. The antigen this receptor binds is unknown. No per-base quality is available; no much larger clone lies one base away. These data originate in a study of CD8 T cells in ankylosing spondylitis (dated by TCRdb to 2015 to 2018). Context from the whole study: T cell receptor beta repertoires were profiled in healthy donors and ankylosing spondylitis patients so that disease-linked TCR variants could be found. The whole study cohort included about a hundred healthy donors and 25 ankylosing spondylitis patients. Samples of peripheral blood were taken, and for ankylosing spondylitis patients, synovial fluid was collected as well.

TCRdb lists the instrument as Illumina HiSeq 2500. Quantitative 5'-RACE with molecular barcodes was used to prepare TCR beta libraries. The study's own analysis went as follows. To identify disease-linked TCR variants, a new computational method was used, one built on a probabilistic model of VDJ rearrangement. Starting from the raw public reads, TCRdb applied fastp trimming at Q25, assembled clones with MiXCR and retained in-frame beta chains. Every entry covers one CDR3 protein and lists the most common genes and DNA from its rows. The V and J calls and clone size come from TCRdb's table, not from the authors' own analysis. The sample contains roughly 120,000 distinct CDR3 sequences, about an eighth of them found a single time. Almost 3% of the sample is taken by the ten largest. What the work shows at the level of the full study, not this receptor alone: The disease-linked clones had a CD8+ phenotype and were found at relatively low frequencies in peripheral blood. Some TCR beta motif variants had previously been reported in synovial fluid and blood of reactive arthritis patients, which suggested common disease-initiation mechanisms. According to the report, matched synovial fluid samples from ankylosing spondylitis patients were significantly enriched for the disease-linked clones. A TCR beta motif made up of under ten highly homologous amino acid variants appeared to be characteristic of blood from ankylosing spondylitis patients.

This TCR came from a female donor with ankylosing spondylitis or in good health (not recorded which). The sample taken for sequencing was blood, either unsorted or a sorted T cell fraction (not recorded which).

The CDR3 loop reads CASSKEVSGNNYEQYF. The sequenced DNA is TGTGCCAGCAGCAAAGAAGTTAGCGGGAATAACTACGAGCAGTACTTC. Here the chain combines TRBV21-1 and TRBJ2-7; the table's TRBD2 call for D was not verified on the DNA. TRBV21-1 is deemed a pseudogene. The CDR3 runs 16 amino acids, cysteine and phenylalanine included. CDR3 DNA is the only sequence kept; it has 48 bases, read in frame from the first base.